The 4 T cell receptor beta chains presented below share a single source sample, sequenced in a study of shared clonotypes between healthy human individuals. Profiling relied on immunoSEQ multiplex PCR, and the TCRdb table lists in-frame clones only, not all of them. The sample consists of about 2.4 million clones, 80% to 95% of them appearing once. Sequencing was performed on naive CD4+ T cells from PBMCs. Described subset: CD45RA+ positively selected. The origin of the receptors is a man younger than 35 in good health. Some clones in this sample may be carry-over from other donors' samples.

The V gene is TRBV5-1, the J gene TRBJ2-7; a possible D gene is TRBD1 (5 bases). The CDR3 runs 14 residues. V dropped 0 bases and J dropped 11 bases, with 18 bases sitting between them. Germline V lookup: CDR1 SGHRS, CDR2 YFSETQ. The CDR3 region is CASSLVLGAEREYF. For the CDR3, the DNA is TGCGCCAGCAGCTTGGTTCTTGGGGCCGAAAGGGAGTACTTC. Full variable domain (rest looked up from reference TRBV5-1 and TRBJ2-7): KAGVTQTPRYLIKTRGQQVTLSCSPISGHRSVSWYQQTPGQGLQFLFEYFSETQRNKGNFPGRFSGRQFSNSRSEMNVSTLELGDSALYLCASSLVLGAEREYFGPGTRLTVT.

The rearrangement uses TRBV27 and TRBJ2-3; TRBD2 matches 8 bases. V gave up 3 bases and J gave up 5 bases; unmatched junction bases: 13. The CDR3 totals 17 residues. CDR1 is MNHEY and CDR2 is SMNVEV in the germline V gene (reference sequence). DNA of the CDR3: TGTGCCAGCAGTTTCTCCACCCTCTCGGGAGGGGAAGATACGCAGTATTTT. This sequence encodes CASSFSTLSGGEDTQYF.

The chain is built from TRBV19 and TRBJ2-5; 9 bases are a match to TRBD1. The CDR3 is 16 amino acids. V lost 2 bases and J lost 3; bases outside the gene matches: 7. CDR1 is LNHDA and CDR2 is SQIVND in the germline V gene (reference sequence). The DNA for the CDR3 is TGTGCCAGTAGTATACGCGACAGGGGGGGGAAAGAGACCCAGTACTTC. It translates to CASSIRDRGGKETQYF.

The chain joins TRBV9 to TRBJ2-2, with D tentatively TRBD1 or TRBD2 (5 bases each). This CDR3 region has 16 residues. V gave up 0 bases and J gave up 4 bases, with 13 bases separating them. The germline CDR1 and CDR2 sequences are SGDLS and YYNGEE. The CDR3 nucleotides read TGTGCCAGCAGCGTAGCGGGGCAGGGCGGCACCGGGGAGCTGTTTTTT. This translates into CASSVAGQGGTGELFF.